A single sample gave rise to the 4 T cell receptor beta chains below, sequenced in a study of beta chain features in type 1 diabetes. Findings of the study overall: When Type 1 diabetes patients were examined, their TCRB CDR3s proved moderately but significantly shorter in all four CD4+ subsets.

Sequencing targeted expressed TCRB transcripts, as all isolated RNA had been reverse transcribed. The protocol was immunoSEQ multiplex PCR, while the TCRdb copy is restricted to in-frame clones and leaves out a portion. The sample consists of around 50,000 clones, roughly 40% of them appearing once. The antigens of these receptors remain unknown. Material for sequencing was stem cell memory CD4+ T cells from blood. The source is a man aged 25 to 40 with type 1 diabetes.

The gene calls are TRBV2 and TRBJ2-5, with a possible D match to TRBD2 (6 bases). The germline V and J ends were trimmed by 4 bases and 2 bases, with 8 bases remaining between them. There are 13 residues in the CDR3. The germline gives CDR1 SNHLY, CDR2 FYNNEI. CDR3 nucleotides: TGTGCCAGCAGTGGGGGGGAACAAGAGACCCAGTACTTC. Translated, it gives CASSGGEQETQYF.

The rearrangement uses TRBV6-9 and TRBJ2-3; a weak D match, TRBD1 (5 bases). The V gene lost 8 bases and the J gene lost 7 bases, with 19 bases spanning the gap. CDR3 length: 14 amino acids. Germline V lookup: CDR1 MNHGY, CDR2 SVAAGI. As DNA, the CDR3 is TGTGCCAGCTCTCTGCCCAAAACAGGTTATACGCAGTATTTT. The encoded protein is CASSLPKTGYTQYF.

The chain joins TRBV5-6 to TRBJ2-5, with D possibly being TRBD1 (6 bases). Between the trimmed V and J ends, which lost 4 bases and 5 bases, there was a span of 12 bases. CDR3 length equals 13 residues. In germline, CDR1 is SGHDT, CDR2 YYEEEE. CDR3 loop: CASSAGQRETQYF. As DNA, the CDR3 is TGTGCCAGCAGCGCTGGACAGCGGGAGACCCAGTACTTC.

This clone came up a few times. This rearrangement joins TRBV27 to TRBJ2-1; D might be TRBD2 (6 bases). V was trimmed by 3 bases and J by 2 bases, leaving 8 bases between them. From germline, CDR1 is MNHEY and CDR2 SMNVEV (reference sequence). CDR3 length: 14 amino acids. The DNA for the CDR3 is TGTGCCAGCAGTTTTCCGGGGGCCTACAATGAGCAGTTCTTC. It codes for CASSFPGAYNEQFF.